The sequence of this TCR beta chain was determined in a study of vaccination effects on CD4 cells after COVID-19. ViraFEST used viral peptide pools to expand antigen-specific CD4+ T cells before sequencing. At the end of around eleven days of culture, CD4+ T cells were isolated. Vaccination of participants consisted of two doses of either the BNT162b2 or mRNA-1273 vaccine. The CDR3 has 15 amino acids. Trimming took 5 bases from V and 5 from J; bases not matched to a gene: 9. In germline, CDR1 is SNHLY, CDR2 FYNNEI. This clone appeared a single time. The antigen is unknown. Findings and limits, study-wide: Few convalescent patients were studied, and early post-infection samples were lacking.

Repertoires were generated with immunoSEQ multiplex PCR, while TCRdb's copy carries only in-frame clones and drops some. Here the sample spans over 60,000 clones, 74% being singletons. This sequence was found in a human donor who received a COVID-19 vaccine. Here the sequenced sample was CD4+ T cells from PBMCs cultured with HCoV-229E spike peptides, taken after COVID-19 vaccination. The rearrangement links TRBV2 to TRBJ2-5; TRBD2 agrees at 9 bases. The chain's CDR3 is CASSLRGGAPETQYF. CDR3 DNA: TGTGCCAGCAGTTTGCGGGGGGGCGCCCCCGAGACCCAGTACTTC.